This is a list of T cell receptor beta chains from one sample in a study of response to subunit inactivated influenza vaccine. TCRdb redid the calling of the RT-PCR reads with MiXCR, one entry per CDR3 protein. This table has over 400,000 distinct CDR3 sequences, roughly 11% appearing once. Here the sequenced sample was PBMCs from blood, taken roughly 47 days after vaccination. The source is a man aged 45-65 years who received an inactivated influenza vaccine. The CDR3 runs from the conserved cysteine through the conserved F or W.

TRBJ2-7,TRBV2,CASGSRDYYYEQYF
TRBJ2-7,TRBV29-1,CSVEVLGGAAYEQYF
TRBJ2-7,TRBV6-2/TRBV6-3,CASSRYYEQYF
TRBJ2-1,TRBV11-1,CASSSHSGQGGEQFF
TRBJ2-5,TRBV11-2,CASSLLAGPGETQYF
TRBJ2-3,TRBV4-2,CASSQGTGIDTQYF
TRBJ2-1,TRBV20-1,CSAHLINSYNEQFF
TRBJ2-1,TRBV7-8,CASSFSGTDEQFF
TRBJ2-6,TRBV4-3,CASSHGPLGANVLTF
TRBJ2-7,TRBV4-3,CASSQDRGFSYEQYF
TRBJ2-3,TRBV6-5,CASSYEGDTQYF
TRBJ1-5,TRBV28,CASRGPGGRQPQHF
TRBJ2-2,TRBV4-2,CASSQDWRSTGELFF
TRBJ2-2,TRBV2,CASSELGTNTGELFF
TRBJ2-3,TRBV27,CASRLIGTGNTDTQYF
TRBJ2-5,TRBV2,CASSVGLAGVETQYF
TRBJ2-7,TRBV12-3/TRBV12-4,CASSLSPMARGEQYF
TRBJ2-5,TRBV11-2,CASSLTSVLQETQYF
TRBJ1-1,TRBV4-1,CASSQEGGAEAFF
TRBJ2-5,TRBV10-3,CAISEIPAGETQYF
TRBJ2-7,TRBV10-3,CAIRGGSYEQYF
TRBJ2-3,TRBV20-1,CSASRQPDTQYF
TRBJ2-5,TRBV7-9,CASSFPVETQYF
TRBJ2-5,TRBV11-2,CASRLTGTSGGARETQYF
TRBJ1-6,TRBV2,CASSEWGGSPLHF
TRBJ2-1,TRBV29-1,CSGGGHSSNEQFF
TRBJ1-5,TRBV7-2,CASSDRYQPQHF
TRBJ2-5,TRBV20-1,CSATPSGGLQETQYF
TRBJ2-4,TRBV12-3/TRBV12-4,CASSRDRVDIQYF
TRBJ1-1,TRBV11-2,CASSSGTVAQAFF
TRBJ1-4,TRBV7-2,CASSFQGQKKLFF
TRBJ1-1,TRBV4-1,CASSQPGPRGVTEAFF
TRBJ2-1,TRBV14,CASSQSRQNEQFF
TRBJ1-1,TRBV28,CASTRGRGTEAFF
TRBJ2-2,TRBV12-3/TRBV12-4,CASSLDGRATGELFF
TRBJ2-3,TRBV28,CASSRSGTTDTQYF
TRBJ2-2,TRBV29-1,CSVEERGQPSGELFF
TRBJ2-7,TRBV7-2,CASSPDRGMSSYEQYF
TRBJ2-3,TRBV7-9,CASSSIAGGPGDTQYF
TRBJ2-7,TRBV7-2,CASTKVGIAGIYEQYF
TRBJ2-1,TRBV7-9,CATRAGSSYNEQFF
TRBJ1-2,TRBV29-1,CSVGGQGDYGYTF
TRBJ2-2,TRBV5-1,CASSLHARVTGELFF
TRBJ2-3,TRBV20-1,CSAEGLAGGPLDTQYF
TRBJ2-1,TRBV7-9,CASSFPVKYNEQFF
TRBJ2-2,TRBV2,CASSYSRVFNTGELFF
TRBJ1-6,TRBV10-3,CAISDGIDNSPLHF
TRBJ2-3,TRBV4-3,CASSQDSRGGADTQYF
TRBJ2-6,TRBV20-1,CSARLGTGANVLTF
TRBJ2-3,TRBV6-5,CASSYSGTGGLGGTDTQYF
TRBJ2-1,TRBV14,CASSQGGSWFNEQFF
TRBJ2-1,TRBV7-9,CASSLSIKGNEQFF